One sample yielded the 5 T cell receptor beta chains listed below, sequenced in a study of blood T cell repertoires in COVID-19. The data were produced by immunoSEQ multiplex PCR, yet TCRdb's version contains in-frame clones alone and is incomplete. The sample lists more than 200,000 clones; under 90% were seen once. Sample: PBMCs or T cells enriched from blood (not recorded which). These TCRs come from a woman under 40 with acute COVID-19.

V is TRBV27 and J is TRBJ1-5; tentative D call: TRBD1 (5 bases). The V end was cut by 2 bases, the J end by 1 base, with 18 bases between. The germline gives CDR1 MNHEY, CDR2 SMNVEV (reference sequence). CDR3 length: 18 residues. The DNA for the CDR3 is TGTGCCAGCAGTTTACGCCCGAGGGGCGCGGGGAGCAATCAGCCCCAGCATTTT. This codes for CASSLRPRGAGSNQPQHF.

The chain recombines TRBV20-1 with TRBJ2-7; weak D call: TRBD2 (5 bases). The V and J ends lost 3 bases and 2 bases respectively, with 14 bases between them. The V gene's germline CDR1 is DFQATT and CDR2 SNEGSKA (reference sequence). The CDR3 extends over 14 amino acids. CDR3 sequence: CSASPRLLPYEQYF. Here the CDR3 DNA reads TGCAGTGCTAGTCCCCGACTATTGCCCTACGAGCAGTACTTC.

This sequence joins TRBV5-5 and TRBJ1-4; 7 bases agree with TRBD1. Unmatched junction bases numbered 3, after V lost 4 bases and J lost 0 bases. CDR3 length: 15 amino acids. Germline CDR1 is SGHKS and CDR2 is YYEKEE (reference sequence). CDR3 amino acids: CASSGTDATNEKLFF. As DNA, the CDR3 is TGTGCCAGCAGCGGGACAGACGCAACTAATGAAAAACTGTTTTTT.

A single count supports this clone. The V call is TRBV7-9, the J call TRBJ2-5; D unclear. The CDR3 is 14 residues long. Per the germline V gene, CDR1 is SEHNR and CDR2 is FQNEAQ (reference sequence). The ends were cut back, 1 base at V and 2 bases at J, with 8 bases in the middle. CDR3 sequence reads: CASSLVAEQETQYF. The CDR3 DNA is TGTGCCAGCAGCTTAGTGGCAGAACAAGAGACCCAGTACTTC.

This clone was observed a single time. The rearrangement uses TRBV5-1 and TRBJ2-3, with 11 nucleotides matching TRBD2. Germline V CDR1 and CDR2: SGHRS, YFSETQ. Trimming removed 4 bases from V and 0 bases from J; junction bases left unmatched: 4. The CDR3 has 16 residues. The chain's CDR3 is CASSPRLAGSTDTQYF. CDR3 DNA sequence: TGCGCCAGCAGCCCGAGACTAGCGGGGAGCACAGATACGCAGTATTTT. Filled out from reference TRBV5-1 and TRBJ2-3, the complete variable domain reads KAGVTQTPRYLIKTRGQQVTLSCSPISGHRSVSWYQQTPGQGLQFLFEYFSETQRNKGNFPGRFSGRQFSNSRSEMNVSTLELGDSALYLCASSPRLAGSTDTQYFGPGTRLTVL.